This entry concerns a single T cell receptor (beta chain). This sample stems from a study of blood T cell repertoires in COVID-19. Method: immunoSEQ multiplex PCR; TCRdb's copy keeps in-frame clones and lacks some. The data contain about 500,000 clones, approximately 89% of them singletons. The Seattle site enrolled patients during active infection and followed them longitudinally. V lost 6 bases and J lost 3, with 12 bases in between. The CDR3 length is 13 residues. The specimen was peripheral blood. The TCR originated in a man aged 18 to 29 with COVID-19, enrolled during active disease. The V call is TRBV12-3 or TRBV12-4, the J call TRBJ2-7; no firm D call. DNA for the CDR3: TGTGCCAGCAGCCGAAGATCGGGCTACGAGCAGTACTTC. Translation gives CASSRRSGYEQYF.